This T cell receptor (beta chain) stems from a study of PD-L1 blockade in urothelial cancer. Study information: Earlier, patients had received 0 to 3 chemotherapy regimens. When blood samples were assessed, the median T cell count was some 130,000. Blood drawn 3 weeks (second dose) and 6 weeks after treatment start was analyzed.

Each patient gave between 1 and 8 samples, pretreatment and on-treatment. The CDR3 is 12 residues long. Trimming removed 4 bases at V and 4 bases at J, with 8 bases between. CDR1 SGHVS and CDR2 FQNEAQ come from the germline V gene. Clones were sequenced by immunoSEQ multiplex PCR, and TCRdb holds only the in-frame ones, with some missing. The sample holds more than 30,000 clones, around 83% seen once. The sequence was obtained from a man aged 60 to 75 with urothelial cancer. The starting material was PBMCs, obtained around atezolizumab (anti-PD-L1) treatment. The genes are TRBV7-8 and TRBJ2-7; D unclear. The CDR3 DNA reads TGTGCCAGCAGCTCTAAATGGTACGAGCAGTACTTC. This codes for CASSSKWYEQYF.